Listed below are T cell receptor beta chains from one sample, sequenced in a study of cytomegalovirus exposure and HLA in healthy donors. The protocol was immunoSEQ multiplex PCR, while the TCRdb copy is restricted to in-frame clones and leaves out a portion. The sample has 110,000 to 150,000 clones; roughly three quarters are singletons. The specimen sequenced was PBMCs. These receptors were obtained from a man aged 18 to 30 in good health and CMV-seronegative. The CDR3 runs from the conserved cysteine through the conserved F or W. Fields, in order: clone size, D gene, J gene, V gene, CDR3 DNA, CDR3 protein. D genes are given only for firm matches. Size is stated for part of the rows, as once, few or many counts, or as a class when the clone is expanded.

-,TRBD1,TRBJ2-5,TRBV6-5,TGTGCCAGCAGTCAGACAGGGGACTTTCAAGAGACCCAGTACTTC,CASSQTGDFQETQYF
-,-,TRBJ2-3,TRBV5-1,TGCGCCAGCAGCTTGAACAGGGAGGGAGATACGCAGTATTTT,CASSLNREGDTQYF
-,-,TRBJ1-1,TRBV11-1,TGTGCCAGCAGCTTAAAGCAGGGCACTGAAGCTTTCTTT,CASSLKQGTEAFF
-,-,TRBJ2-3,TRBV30,TGTGCCTGGAGTGTCTGGGCTAGCACAGATACGCAGTATTTT,CAWSVWASTDTQYF
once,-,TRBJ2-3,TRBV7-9,TGTGCCAGCAGCTTAGTGTCGGGGGAAAATACGCAGTATTTT,CASSLVSGENTQYF
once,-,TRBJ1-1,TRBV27,TGTGCCAGCAGTTTATTCCGAGGGCGGACTGAAGCTTTCTTT,CASSLFRGRTEAFF
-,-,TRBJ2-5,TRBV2,TGTGCCAGCAGTGAAGCCTGGGACATCGGTCCCAAGACCCAGTACTTC,CASSEAWDIGPKTQYF
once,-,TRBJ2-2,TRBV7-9,TGTGCCAGCAGCTTACGGGCGGGGGCGAGGACCGGGGAGCTGTTTTTT,CASSLRAGARTGELFF
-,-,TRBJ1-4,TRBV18,TGTGCCAGCTCACCAATGCCAGTACACCTTTCAACTAATGAAAAACTGTTTTTT,CASSPMPVHLSTNEKLFF
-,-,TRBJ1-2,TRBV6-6,TGTGCCTGCGGTGGCTACACCTTC,CACGGYTF
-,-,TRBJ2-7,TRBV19,TGTGCCAGTAGTATAGGGGGAGGTAGCTCCTACGAGCAGTACTTC,CASSIGGGSSYEQYF
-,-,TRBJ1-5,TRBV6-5,TGTGCCAGCAGTCCCAGCAGGGTAGAGCCCCAGCATTTT,CASSPSRVEPQHF
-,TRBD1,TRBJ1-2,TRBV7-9,TGTGCCAGCAGCTTAGCAGGGGGACAGGAGAGCGGCTACACCTTC,CASSLAGGQESGYTF
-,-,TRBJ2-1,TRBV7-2,TGTGCCAGCAGCTTAAGGAGGAGTCTGTTTTCCTACAATGAGCAGTTCTTC,CASSLRRSLFSYNEQFF
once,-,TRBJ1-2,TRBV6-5,TGTGCCAGCAGTTACTCGCGGGGGAGCTATGGCTACACCTTC,CASSYSRGSYGYTF
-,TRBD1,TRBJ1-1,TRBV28,TGTGCCAGCAGTTCTATGGGACAGGGTGTGCCTGAAGCTTTCTTT,CASSSMGQGVPEAFF
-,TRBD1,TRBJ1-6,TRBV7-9,TGTGCCAGCAGCCCCGGGACAGGGAGGGTCTCCTATAATTCACCCCTCCACTTT,CASSPGTGRVSYNSPLHF
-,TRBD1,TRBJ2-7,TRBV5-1,TGCGCCAGCAGCTGGGACAGGGCCTACGAGCAGTACTTC,CASSWDRAYEQYF
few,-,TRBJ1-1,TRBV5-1,TGCGCCAGCAGCGCGGGGGACCGGAACACTGAAGCTTTCTTT,CASSAGDRNTEAFF
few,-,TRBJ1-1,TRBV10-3,TGTGCCATCAGTGAGTCGGGGCTGTTGTCTGAAGCTTTCTTT,CAISESGLLSEAFF
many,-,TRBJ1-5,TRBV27,TGTGCCAGCAGTTTGACCGGGTATAGCAATCAGCCCCAGCATTTT,CASSLTGYSNQPQHF
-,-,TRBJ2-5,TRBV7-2,TGTGCCAGCAGCCCCCGGCGGGGAGAAGAGACCCAGTACTTC,CASSPRRGEETQYF
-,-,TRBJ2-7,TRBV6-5,TGTGCCAGCCGAGGGGGATCCCCCTACGAGCAGTACTTC,CASRGGSPYEQYF
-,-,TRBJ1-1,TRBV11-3,TGTGCCAGCAGCTTAAATCAGAACACTGAAGCTTTCTTT,CASSLNQNTEAFF
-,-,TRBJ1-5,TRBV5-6,TGTGCCAGCAGCTCCCGATTCCCGGGAGACAATCAGCCCCAGCATTTT,CASSSRFPGDNQPQHF
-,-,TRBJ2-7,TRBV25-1,TGTGCCAGCAGTGGCCAAAACAGAGAGCAGTACTTC,CASSGQNREQYF
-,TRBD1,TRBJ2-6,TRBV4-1,TGCGCCAGCGCTGGGACAGGGGGCTCTGGGGCCAACGTCCTGACTTTC,CASAGTGGSGANVLTF
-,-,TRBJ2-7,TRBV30,TGTGCCTGGAGTAGACCGGTTAGCTACGAGCAGTACTTC,CAWSRPVSYEQYF
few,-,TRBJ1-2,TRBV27,TGTGCCAGCGCGGGCGGAAAAAACTATGGCTACACCTTC,CASAGGKNYGYTF